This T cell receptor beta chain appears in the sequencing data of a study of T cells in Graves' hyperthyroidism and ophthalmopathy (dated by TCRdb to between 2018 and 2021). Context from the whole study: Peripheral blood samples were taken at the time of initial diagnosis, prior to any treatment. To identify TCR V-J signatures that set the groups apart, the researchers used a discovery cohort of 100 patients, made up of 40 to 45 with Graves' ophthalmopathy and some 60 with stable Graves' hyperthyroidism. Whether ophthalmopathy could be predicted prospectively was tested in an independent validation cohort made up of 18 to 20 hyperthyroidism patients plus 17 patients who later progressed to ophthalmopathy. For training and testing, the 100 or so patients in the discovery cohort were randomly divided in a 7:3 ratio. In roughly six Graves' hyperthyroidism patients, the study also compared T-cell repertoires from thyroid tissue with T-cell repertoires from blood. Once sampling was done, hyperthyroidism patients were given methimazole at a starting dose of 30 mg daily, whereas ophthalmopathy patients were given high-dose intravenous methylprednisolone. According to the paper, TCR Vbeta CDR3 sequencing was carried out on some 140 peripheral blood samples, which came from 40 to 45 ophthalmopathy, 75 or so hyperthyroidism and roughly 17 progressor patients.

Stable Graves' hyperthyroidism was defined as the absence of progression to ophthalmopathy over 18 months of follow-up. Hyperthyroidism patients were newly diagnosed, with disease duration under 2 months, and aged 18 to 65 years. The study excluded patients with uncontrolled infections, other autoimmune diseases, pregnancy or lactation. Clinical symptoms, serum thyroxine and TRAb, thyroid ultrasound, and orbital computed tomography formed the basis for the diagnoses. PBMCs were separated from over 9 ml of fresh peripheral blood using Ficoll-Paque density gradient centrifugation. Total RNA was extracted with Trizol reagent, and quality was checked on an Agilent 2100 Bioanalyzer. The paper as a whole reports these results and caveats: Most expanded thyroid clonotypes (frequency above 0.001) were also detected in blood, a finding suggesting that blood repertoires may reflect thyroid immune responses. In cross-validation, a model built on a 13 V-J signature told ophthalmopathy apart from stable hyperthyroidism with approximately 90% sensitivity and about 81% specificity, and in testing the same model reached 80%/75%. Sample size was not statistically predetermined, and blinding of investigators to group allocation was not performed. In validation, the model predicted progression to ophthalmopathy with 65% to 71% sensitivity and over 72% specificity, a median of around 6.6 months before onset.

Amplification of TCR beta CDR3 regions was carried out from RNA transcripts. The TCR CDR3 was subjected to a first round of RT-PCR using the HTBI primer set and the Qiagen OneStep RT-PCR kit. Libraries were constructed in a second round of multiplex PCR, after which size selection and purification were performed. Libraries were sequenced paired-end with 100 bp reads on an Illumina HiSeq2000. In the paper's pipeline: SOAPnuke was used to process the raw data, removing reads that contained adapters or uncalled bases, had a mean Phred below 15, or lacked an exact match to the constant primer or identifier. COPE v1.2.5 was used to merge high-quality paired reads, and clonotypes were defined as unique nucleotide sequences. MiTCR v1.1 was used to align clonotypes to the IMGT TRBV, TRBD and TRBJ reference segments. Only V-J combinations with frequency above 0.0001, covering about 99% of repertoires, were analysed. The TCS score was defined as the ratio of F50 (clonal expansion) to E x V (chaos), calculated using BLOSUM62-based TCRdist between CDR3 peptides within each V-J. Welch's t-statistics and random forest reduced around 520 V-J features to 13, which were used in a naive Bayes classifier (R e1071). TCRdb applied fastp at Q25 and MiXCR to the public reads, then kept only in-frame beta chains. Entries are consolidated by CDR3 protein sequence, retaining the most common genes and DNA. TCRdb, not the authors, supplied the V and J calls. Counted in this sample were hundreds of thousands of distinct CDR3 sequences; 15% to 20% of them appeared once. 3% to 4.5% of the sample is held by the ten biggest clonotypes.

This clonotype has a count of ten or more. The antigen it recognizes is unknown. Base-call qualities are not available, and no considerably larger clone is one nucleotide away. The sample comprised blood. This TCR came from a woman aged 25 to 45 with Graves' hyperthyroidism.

The CDR3 protein: CASSSGLAGGPPYF. The DNA is TGTGCCAGCAGCTCTGGACTAGCGGGAGGGCCTCCGTATTTT. The V and J genes are TRBV7-2 and TRBJ2-3; TRBD2 aligns with 15 central bases. V is cut back by 4 bases and J by 14 bases, with 7 bases in the junction unmatched. Reading from cysteine to phenylalanine, the CDR3 counts 14 amino acids. Just the 42-base CDR3 DNA is kept, in frame starting at base 1. CDR1 and CDR2 (SGHTA, FQGNSA) derive from the germline V gene.